This T cell receptor (beta chain) emerged from a study of a mutant IDH1 vaccine in newly diagnosed glioma. Clones were read by immunoSEQ multiplex PCR, and TCRdb kept only the in-frame ones, dropping some. The sample shows approximately 50,000 clones, approximately 76% of them seen only once. Concerning this clone itself: Its antigen is not identified.

Noted time point: week 47, end of study. What each vaccine dose contained was 300 ug of mutant IDH1 20-mer peptide, accompanied by topical imiquimod. Trimming took 3 bases from V and 4 from J, leaving 9 bases between them. CDR1 and CDR2 (germline): MGHDK, SYGVNS. The CDR3 has 13 amino acids. The TCR sequence derives from a woman between 35 and 50 years old with glioma. Some clones in this sample may be carry-over from other donors' samples. The sample consisted of PBMCs, taken from a glioma patient whose treatment included an IDH1 peptide vaccine. The chain is built from TRBV25-1 and TRBJ2-5; D is ambiguous. CDR3 DNA: TGTGCCAGCAGTGAGAGAGGCCGAGAGACCCAGTACTTC. Encoded protein: CASSERGRETQYF. Based on the CDR3 plus reference TRBV25-1 and TRBJ2-5, the full variable domain is EADIYQTPRYLVIGTGKKITLECSQTMGHDKMYWYQQDPGMELHLIHYSYGVNSTEKGDLSSESTVSRIRTEHFPLTLESARPSHTSQYLCASSERGRETQYFGPGTRLLVL.